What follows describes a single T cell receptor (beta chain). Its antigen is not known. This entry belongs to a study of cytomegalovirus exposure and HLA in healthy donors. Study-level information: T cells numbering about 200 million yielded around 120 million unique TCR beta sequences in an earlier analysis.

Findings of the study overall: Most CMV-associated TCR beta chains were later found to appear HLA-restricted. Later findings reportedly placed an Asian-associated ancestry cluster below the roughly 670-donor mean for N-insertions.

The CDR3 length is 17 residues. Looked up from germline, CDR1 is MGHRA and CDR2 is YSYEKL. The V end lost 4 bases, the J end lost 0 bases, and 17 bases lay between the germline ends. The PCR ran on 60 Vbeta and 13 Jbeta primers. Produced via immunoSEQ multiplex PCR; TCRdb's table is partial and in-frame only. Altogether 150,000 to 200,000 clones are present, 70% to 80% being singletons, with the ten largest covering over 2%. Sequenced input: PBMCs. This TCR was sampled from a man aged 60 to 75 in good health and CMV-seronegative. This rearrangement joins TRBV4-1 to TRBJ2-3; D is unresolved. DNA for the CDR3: TGCGCCAGCAGCCTCCGCTCCGGGTCAACTAGCACAGATACGCAGTATTTT. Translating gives CASSLRSGSTSTDTQYF.